Listed here are 32 T cell receptor beta chains from one sample, sequenced in a study of T-cell reconstitution after alpha-beta-depleted transplantation in children. The TCRbeta library was prepared with unique molecular identifiers. Each CDR3 protein is one row after TCRdb ran MiXCR on the PCR reads. The sample lists some 200,000 distinct CDR3 sequences; about 6.4% were seen once. The sample consisted of PBMCs from the stem cell graft donor, taken from the stem cell graft. The receptor set was obtained from a human donor who donated a stem cell graft to a child with Wiskott-Aldrich syndrome.

The chain couples TRBV18 to TRBJ2-3, with D perhaps assigned TRBD1 or TRBD2 (5 bases each). CDR3 length: 13 amino acids. V gave up 5 bases and J gave up 3 bases, with 9 bases separating them. Germline CDR1 KGHSH, CDR2 LQKENI. For the CDR3, the DNA is TGTGCCAGCTCAGAGGGGCCAACAGATACGCAGTATTTT. Amino acids: CASSEGPTDTQYF.

This clonotype occurred many times. The chain couples TRBV9 to TRBJ1-6, with TRBD1 as a possible D gene (5 bases). This CDR3 has 16 residues. Trimming removed 0 bases from V and 0 bases from J, with 7 bases in between. Germline V lookup: CDR1 SGDLS, CDR2 YYNGEE. The CDR3 loop is CASSVGGSSYNSPLHF. The CDR3, as DNA: TGTGCCAGCAGCGTAGGGGGGAGCTCCTATAATTCACCCCTCCACTTT.

This clonotype was found many times. The chain carries TRBV6-6 and TRBJ2-3; D is unresolved. Trimming left V 5 bases short and J 2 bases short, with 8 bases between. The germline gives CDR1 MNHNY, CDR2 SVGAGI (reference sequence). CDR3 size: 13 residues. The CDR3 coding sequence is TGTGCCAGCAGTCTTGGTATCACAGATACGCAGTATTTT. This encodes CASSLGITDTQYF.

This clonotype was counted many times. The chain uses TRBV5-1 and TRBJ2-5; D is perhaps TRBD2 (6 bases). The V gene's germline CDR1 is SGHRS and CDR2 YFSETQ. V lost 4 bases, J lost 5 bases, and 15 bases lay in between. This CDR3 region has 14 residues. The CDR3 region is CASSAGTSAETQYF. The CDR3 coding sequence is TGCGCCAGCAGCGCGGGGACCTCGGCGGAGACCCAGTACTTC.

This clonotype was seen ten or more times. J is TRBJ1-2 and V is TRBV25-1; D might be TRBD1 (6 bases). Germline lookup yields CDR1 MGHDK and CDR2 SYGVNS. V was shortened by 5 bases and J by 4 bases, with 14 bases between the two germline ends. The CDR3 runs to 14 residues. The CDR3 sequence is CASSPLDRSYGYTF. DNA for the CDR3: TGTGCCAGCAGTCCCCTGGACAGATCCTATGGCTACACCTTC.

This clonotype was observed at least ten times. The J gene is TRBJ2-1, the V gene TRBV6-5, with 9 bases lining up with TRBD1. Per the germline V gene, CDR1 is MNHEY and CDR2 is SVGAGI. This CDR3 has 14 amino acids. Losses at the gene ends were 5 bases for V and 8 bases for J; bases not matched to a gene: 7. The CDR3 loop is CASSRDRVLDEQFF. CDR3 coding DNA: TGTGCCAGCAGTCGGGACAGGGTTTTGGATGAGCAGTTCTTC.

The CDR3, as DNA: TGTGCCAGCAGATCGGGGGCGGGGGTGGGCGAGCAGTACTTC. Protein: CASRSGAGVGEQYF. This chain links TRBV12-3 or TRBV12-4 with TRBJ2-7, with a possible D match to TRBD2 (7 bases). The ends were cut back, 6 bases at V and 6 bases at J, with 18 bases in the middle. The CDR3 consists of 14 residues.

About this clonotype: This could be a read error, since a much larger clone is one nucleotide away. V and J are TRBV12-3 or TRBV12-4 and TRBJ2-2, with unresolved D. With 3 bases removed from V and 7 bases from J, the gap between germline ends came to 12 bases. The CDR3 totals 14 residues. The CDR3 is CASSFESDHGELFF. The CDR3 bases are TGTGCCAGCAGTTTTGAGTCAGATCACGGGGAGCTGTTTTTT.

The sample holds many counts of this clonotype. CDR3 sequence reads: CASSLRVEWGAEAFF. CDR3 coding DNA: TGTGCCAGCAGTCTAAGGGTGGAGTGGGGGGCTGAAGCTTTCTTT. The rearrangement uses TRBV12-3 or TRBV12-4 and TRBJ1-1, with D perhaps TRBD1 (5 bases). The CDR3 consists of 15 residues. The V end lost 5 bases, the J end lost 6 bases, and 19 bases lay between the germline ends.

The chain uses TRBV15 and TRBJ2-5; 10 bases fit TRBD1. Per the germline V gene, CDR1 is LNHNV and CDR2 is YYDKDF (reference sequence). The CDR3 consists of 16 residues. V shed 0 bases and J 5 bases; nucleotides not matched to a gene: 6. This chain's CDR3 is CATSRDAGQGRETQYF. The CDR3 coding sequence is TGTGCCACCAGCAGAGACGCGGGACAGGGGCGGGAGACCCAGTACTTC.

There are many counts of this clonotype. V and J are TRBV12-3 or TRBV12-4 and TRBJ1-4; TRBD1 aligns across 8 bases. After removal of 2 bases from V and 5 bases from J, the junction contained 7 bases not matched to a gene. The CDR3 spans 16 residues. This CDR3 reads CASSLFTGGTNEKLFF. DNA for the CDR3: TGTGCCAGCAGTTTATTTACAGGGGGGACGAATGAAAAACTGTTTTTT.

This clonotype was recorded at least ten times. The rearrangement links TRBV29-1 to TRBJ2-7, with a tentative D call TRBD2 (6 bases). CDR3 length: 12 amino acids. Germline V lookup: CDR1 SQVTM, CDR2 ANQGSEA. Trimming shortened V by 4 bases and J by 4 bases, and 11 bases separated the two germline ends. DNA for the CDR3: TGCAGCGTTGCGGAGGGATGGTACGAGCAGTACTTC. It is translated as CSVAEGWYEQYF.

The chain is built from TRBV11-2 and TRBJ1-1; the D gene is possibly TRBD1 (6 bases). V lost 5 bases to trimming and J lost 0 bases, with 22 bases between them. Germline assignment: CDR1 SGHAT and CDR2 FQNNGV. The CDR3 length is 18 residues. The CDR3 sequence is CASSTIHPGTNMNTEAFF. CDR3 sequence (DNA): TGTGCCAGCAGCACTATTCATCCCGGGACAAATATGAACACTGAAGCTTTCTTT.

This clonotype was picked up many times. This chain joins TRBV5-5 and TRBJ1-1; TRBD1 might be the D (6 bases). The germline V and J ends were trimmed by 6 bases and 0 bases, with 18 bases remaining between them. The CDR3 covers 16 residues. In germline, CDR1 is SGHKS, CDR2 YYEKEE (reference sequence). The CDR3 protein is CASITRGAAVNTEAFF. The CDR3, as DNA: TGTGCCAGCATCACACGGGGGGCAGCTGTGAACACTGAAGCTTTCTTT.

This clonotype was counted many times. This chain connects TRBV29-1 to TRBJ2-3, with D possibly being TRBD1 (5 bases). Germline assignment: CDR1 SQVTM and CDR2 ANQGSEA. V shed 5 bases and J shed 1 base, with 7 bases lying between them. The CDR3 runs 12 residues. CDR3 protein: CSVLGRTDTQYF. The CDR3 DNA reads TGCAGCGTTTTGGGGCGCACAGATACGCAGTATTTT.

This clonotype was observed many times. The chain is built from TRBV7-2 and TRBJ1-6; the D gene is possibly TRBD1 (6 bases). The CDR3 length is 16 residues. Germline CDR1 SGHTA, CDR2 FQGNSA. Between the trimmed V and J ends, which lost 6 bases and 5 bases, there was a span of 17 bases. CDR3: CASSSDRGGNNSPLHF. CDR3 nucleotide sequence: TGTGCCAGCAGTTCTGATCGAGGGGGAAATAATTCACCCCTCCACTTT.

This clonotype was detected ten times or more. The chain combines TRBV6-5 with TRBJ1-1; D is possibly TRBD1 (5 bases). Between the trimmed V and J ends, which lost 5 bases and 7 bases, there was a span of 20 bases. Germline V gene lookup returns CDR1 MNHEY and CDR2 SVGAGI. This CDR3 is built from 15 residues. CDR3 in DNA: TGTGCCAGCAGTCCCCCCCGCGGCGGGACGAATGAAGCTTTCTTT. This translates into CASSPPRGGTNEAFF.

J is TRBJ1-4 and V is TRBV20-1; D is perhaps TRBD1 (6 bases). The CDR3 is made up of 13 amino acids. Per germline, CDR1 DFQATT and CDR2 SNEGSKA (reference sequence). Deletions cut 4 bases from V and 8 bases from J, with 14 bases between. The CDR3 is CSATEGHSEKLFF. The CDR3 DNA reads as TGCAGTGCTACCGAGGGACACTCGGAAAAACTGTTTTTT.

This clonotype appeared a few times. The V call is TRBV5-1, the J call TRBJ2-2; D remains unclear. Trimming removed 4 bases at V and 4 bases at J, with 8 bases between. The CDR3 length is 13 residues. CDR1 is SGHRS, CDR2 YFSETQ, per germline. The CDR3 sequence is CASSGPGTGELFF. In DNA form, the CDR3 reads TGCGCCAGCAGCGGGCCGGGCACCGGGGAGCTGTTTTTT.

The table lists this clonotype with many counts. The chain carries TRBV20-1 and TRBJ2-4; TRBD2 agrees at 8 bases. Trimming removed 4 bases from V and 0 bases from J; junction bases left unmatched: 26. The CDR3 consists of 22 residues. Germline V lookup: CDR1 DFQATT, CDR2 SNEGSKA (reference sequence). DNA for the CDR3: TGCAGTGCTACATATTTGGGCCTCCAGGTTATTAGCGGGATGCTAGCCAAAAACATTCAGTACTTC. This gives the protein CSATYLGLQVISGMLAKNIQYF.

This clonotype was observed a few times. This chain uses TRBV3-1 with TRBJ2-7, with unresolved D. Looked up from germline, CDR1 is LGHDT and CDR2 is YNNKEL (reference sequence). Trimming pared 4 bases from V and 0 bases from J, leaving 13 bases between. The CDR3 sequence is 15 residues long. CDR3 sequence: CASSLNIRSSYEQYF. The DNA of the CDR3 is TGTGCCAGCAGCCTAAACATCAGGAGCTCCTACGAGCAGTACTTC.

This clonotype came up many times. The rearrangement links TRBV6-6 to TRBJ1-1; D possibly corresponds to TRBD1 (5 bases). Trimming left V 6 bases short and J 5 bases short, with 13 bases between. The CDR3 has 13 residues. CDR1 is MNHNY, CDR2 SVGAGI, per germline (reference sequence). The chain's CDR3 is CASRWDGATEAFF. The CDR3 DNA reads as TGTGCCAGCAGATGGGATGGGGCAACTGAAGCTTTCTTT.

There are a few counts of this clonotype. J is TRBJ2-2 and V is TRBV12-3 or TRBV12-4; 15 bases are shared with TRBD2. V trimming: 7 bases; J trimming: 7 bases; junction bases outside the gene matches: 13. The CDR3 length is 18 residues. The CDR3 sequence: CASTSEGLAGGPVGELFF. CDR3 in DNA: TGTGCCAGCACCTCGGAAGGACTAGCGGGAGGGCCGGTCGGGGAGCTGTTTTTT.

This clonotype was seen ten or more times. CDR3 sequence: CASTEPGQGSYEQYF. The CDR3, as DNA: TGTGCCAGCACCGAACCGGGACAGGGGTCCTACGAGCAGTACTTC. This rearrangement joins TRBV7-2 to TRBJ2-7; TRBD1 aligns across 10 bases. The CDR3 runs 15 residues. V lost 7 bases to trimming and J lost 1 base; unmatched junction nucleotides: 7. Germline V gives CDR1 SGHTA, CDR2 FQGNSA. The variable domain in full, with the rest retrieved from reference TRBV7-2 and TRBJ2-7, is GAGVSQSPSNKVTEKGKDVELRCDPISGHTALYWYRQSLGQGLEFLIYFQGNSAPDKSGLPSDRFSAERTGGSVSTLTIQRTQQEDSAVYLCASTEPGQGSYEQYFGPGTRLTVT.

The chain employs TRBV30 and TRBJ2-1; D gene unclear. CDR3 length: 11 residues. Trimming cost V 5 bases and J 4 bases, with 6 bases left between them. CDR1 and CDR2 from the germline V gene are GTSNPN and SVGIG (reference sequence). CDR3 nucleotide sequence: TGTGCCTGGGGGAATTACAATGAGCAGTTCTTC. Translation gives CAWGNYNEQFF.

This clonotype was seen many times. The rearrangement uses TRBV4-3 and TRBJ1-4; tentatively, D is TRBD1 (6 bases). Per germline, CDR1 LGHNA and CDR2 YSLEER. The V end lost 6 bases, the J end lost 0 bases, and 8 bases lay between the germline ends. CDR3 length: 14 residues. The DNA of the CDR3 is TGCGCCAGCAGTCGGACAGCAACTAATGAAAAACTGTTTTTT. This encodes CASSRTATNEKLFF.

This clonotype occurred many times. The genes are TRBV11-2 and TRBJ2-5, with D tentatively TRBD2 (6 bases). The V end was cut by 5 bases, the J end by 2 bases, with 15 bases between. CDR1 SGHAT and CDR2 FQNNGV come from the germline V gene. The CDR3 sequence is 15 residues long. CDR3 protein: CASSTFHRGQETQYF. DNA of the CDR3: TGTGCCAGCAGCACATTCCATCGGGGGCAAGAGACCCAGTACTTC.

The chain links TRBV12-3 or TRBV12-4 to TRBJ1-1; D is unresolved. The CDR3 has 12 amino acids. Trimming stripped 2 bases from V and 7 bases from J, with 8 bases between. The CDR3 coding sequence is TGTGCCAGCAGTTTAATTGCGGGTGAAGCTTTCTTT. Amino acid sequence: CASSLIAGEAFF.

This clonotype was recorded many times. The chain combines TRBV3-1 with TRBJ2-7; 7 nucleotides line up with TRBD2. V lost 4 bases to trimming and J lost 0 bases; unmatched junction nucleotides: 6. The CDR3 is 15 residues long. The germline CDR1 and CDR2 sequences are LGHDT and YNNKEL (reference sequence). The CDR3 here is CASSLAGATSYEQYF. The CDR3 region has the DNA TGTGCCAGCAGCCTGGCGGGAGCTACCTCCTACGAGCAGTACTTC.

A remark on this clonotype: This may stem from a read error, because a much larger clone lies one nucleotide away. The chain employs TRBV18 and TRBJ2-1; a weak D match, TRBD1 (6 bases). Germline V gives CDR1 KGHSH, CDR2 LQKENI. The CDR3 contains 15 residues. CDR3 bases: TGTGTCAGCTCACATTTGTCGAACAGGGCTAATGAGCAGTTCTTC. This codes for CVSSHLSNRANEQFF.

This clonotype was counted many times. This rearrangement joins TRBV7-9 to TRBJ2-1, with TRBD1 identical over 7 bases. V was clipped by 5 bases and J by 9 bases; unmatched bases: 13. Germline loops: CDR1 SEHNR, CDR2 FQNEAQ (reference sequence). This CDR3 region has 15 residues. CDR3 nucleotides: TGTGCCAGCAGCCCAGCCTACAGGGGTATAACTGAGCAGTTCTTC. This codes for CASSPAYRGITEQFF.

This clonotype has at least ten counts. The J gene is TRBJ2-3, the V gene TRBV15; D call uncertain. This CDR3 comprises 14 residues. The V gene's germline CDR1 is LNHNV and CDR2 YYDKDF (reference sequence). V lost 6 bases and J lost 2, with 12 bases in between. The CDR3 coding sequence is TGTGCCACCAGGCAACGACAAAACACAGATACGCAGTATTTT. This codes for CATRQRQNTDTQYF.